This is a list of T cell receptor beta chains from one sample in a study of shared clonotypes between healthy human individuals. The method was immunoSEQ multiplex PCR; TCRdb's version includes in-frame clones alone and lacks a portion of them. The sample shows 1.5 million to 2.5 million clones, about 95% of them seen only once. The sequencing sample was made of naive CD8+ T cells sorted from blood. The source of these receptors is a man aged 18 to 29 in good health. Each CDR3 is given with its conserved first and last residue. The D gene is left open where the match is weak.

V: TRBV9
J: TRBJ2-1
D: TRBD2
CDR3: CASSVERGGPNEQFF
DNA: TGTGCCAGCAGCGTAGAGCGGGGGGGCCCTAATGAGCAGTTCTTC

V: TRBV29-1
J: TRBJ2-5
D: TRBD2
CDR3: CSVEEGGGETQYF
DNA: TGCAGCGTTGAAGAGGGGGGAGGGGAGACCCAGTACTTC

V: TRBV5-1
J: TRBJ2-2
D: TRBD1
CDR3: CASSRNTPGQGYTGELFF
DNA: TGCGCCAGCAGCCGCAATACTCCGGGACAGGGGTACACCGGGGAGCTGTTTTTT

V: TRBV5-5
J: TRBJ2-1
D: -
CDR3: CASSLEGLGYNEQFF
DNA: TGTGCCAGCAGCTTGGAAGGGCTAGGGTACAATGAGCAGTTCTTC

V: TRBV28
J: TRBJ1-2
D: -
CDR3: CASRGSGVFVYGYTF
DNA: TGTGCCAGCAGGGGTTCAGGGGTTTTTGTCTATGGCTACACCTTC

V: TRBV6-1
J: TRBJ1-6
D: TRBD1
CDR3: CASSEPGQGVYNSPLHF
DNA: TGTGCCAGCAGTGAACCGGGACAGGGGGTCTATAATTCACCCCTCCACTTT

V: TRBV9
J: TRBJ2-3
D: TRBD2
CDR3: CASSVSKLAGGRDTQYF
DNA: TGTGCCAGCAGCGTGAGCAAACTAGCGGGGGGGAGAGATACGCAGTATTTT

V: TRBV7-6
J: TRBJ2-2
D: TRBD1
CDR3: CASSLGQGYRGTGELFF
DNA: TGTGCCAGCAGCCTGGGACAGGGGTATAGAGGCACCGGGGAGCTGTTTTTT

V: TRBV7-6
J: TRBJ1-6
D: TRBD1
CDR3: CASSSGQANSPLHF
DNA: TGTGCCAGCAGCTCTGGACAGGCTAATTCACCCCTCCACTTT

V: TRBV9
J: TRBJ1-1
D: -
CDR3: CASSVGPNTEAFF
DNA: TGTGCCAGCAGTGTAGGGCCGAACACTGAAGCTTTCTTT

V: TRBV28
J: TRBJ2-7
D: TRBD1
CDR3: CASNPTGNYEQYF
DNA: TGTGCCAGCAATCCGACAGGGAACTACGAGCAGTACTTC

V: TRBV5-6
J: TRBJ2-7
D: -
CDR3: CASSFGTGTYEQYF
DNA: TGTGCCAGCAGCTTTGGTACAGGGACCTACGAGCAGTACTTC

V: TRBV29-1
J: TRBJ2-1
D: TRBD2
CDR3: CSVDAGGPFYEQFF
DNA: TGCAGCGTTGATGCGGGAGGGCCTTTCTATGAGCAGTTCTTC

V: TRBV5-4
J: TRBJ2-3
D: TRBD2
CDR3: CASSGSSGAEYTQYF
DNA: TGTGCCAGCAGCGGATCTAGCGGCGCGGAATATACGCAGTATTTT

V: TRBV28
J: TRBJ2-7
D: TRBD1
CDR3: CASSFTGTGHEQYF
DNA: TGTGCCAGCAGTTTTACCGGGACAGGGCACGAGCAGTACTTC

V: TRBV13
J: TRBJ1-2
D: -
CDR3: CASSPQGYGGYTF
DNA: TGTGCCAGCAGCCCCCAGGGATACGGTGGCTACACCTTC

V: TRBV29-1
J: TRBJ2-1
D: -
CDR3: CSVDVYNEQFF
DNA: TGCAGCGTTGATGTCTACAATGAGCAGTTCTTC

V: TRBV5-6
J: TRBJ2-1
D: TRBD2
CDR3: CASRPGAGAAYNEQFF
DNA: TGTGCCAGCAGGCCCGGAGCGGGAGCGGCCTACAATGAGCAGTTCTTC

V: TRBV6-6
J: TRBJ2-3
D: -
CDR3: CASRADTQYF
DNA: TGTGCCAGCAGGGCAGATACGCAGTATTTT

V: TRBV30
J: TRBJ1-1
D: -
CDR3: CAWRRFTEDTEAFF
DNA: TGTGCCTGGAGAAGGTTTACTGAGGACACTGAAGCTTTCTTT

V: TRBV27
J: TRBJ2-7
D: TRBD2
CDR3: CASSLSLAGAKPTYEQYF
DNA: TGTGCCAGCAGTTTAAGCCTAGCGGGGGCCAAACCAACCTACGAGCAGTACTTC

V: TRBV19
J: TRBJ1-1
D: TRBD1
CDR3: CASSKMTGGAFF
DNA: TGTGCCAGTAGTAAAATGACAGGGGGAGCTTTCTTT

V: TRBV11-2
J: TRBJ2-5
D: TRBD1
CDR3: CASSFRGPETQYF
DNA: TGTGCCAGCAGCTTCAGGGGGCCGGAGACCCAGTACTTC

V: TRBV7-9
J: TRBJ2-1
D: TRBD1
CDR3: CASSPGTGPYNEQFF
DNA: TGTGCCAGCAGCCCTGGGACAGGGCCGTACAATGAGCAGTTCTTC

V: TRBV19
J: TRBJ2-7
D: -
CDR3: CASSILGGPSYEQYF
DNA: TGTGCCAGTAGTATCTTGGGGGGGCCCTCCTACGAGCAGTACTTC

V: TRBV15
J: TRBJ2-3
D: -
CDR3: CATSSPARGGRIDTQYF
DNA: TGTGCCACCAGCAGCCCCGCCCGAGGGGGTAGGATAGATACGCAGTATTTT

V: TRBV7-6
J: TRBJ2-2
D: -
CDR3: CASSRRPGLTNTGELFF
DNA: TGTGCCAGCAGCCGCAGGCCAGGGCTCACGAACACCGGGGAGCTGTTTTTT

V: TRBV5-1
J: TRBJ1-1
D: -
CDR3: CASSLSQGRNTEAFF
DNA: TGCGCCAGCAGCTTGAGTCAGGGACGGAACACTGAAGCTTTCTTT

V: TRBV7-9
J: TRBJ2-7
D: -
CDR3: CASSLGLGEQYF
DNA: TGTGCCAGCAGCTTAGGGTTAGGCGAGCAGTACTTC

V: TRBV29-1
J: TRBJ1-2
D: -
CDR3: CSVIQGGYGYTF
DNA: TGCAGCGTAATACAGGGAGGCTATGGCTACACCTTC

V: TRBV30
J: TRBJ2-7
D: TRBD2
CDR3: CACSAGNYEQYF
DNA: TGTGCCTGTTCAGCGGGAAACTACGAGCAGTACTTC

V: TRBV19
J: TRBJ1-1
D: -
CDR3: CASSFSGTANTEAFF
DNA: TGTGCCAGTAGTTTCTCCGGGACGGCGAACACTGAAGCTTTCTTT

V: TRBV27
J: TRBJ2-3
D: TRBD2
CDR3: CASSLLGVLGGSTDTQYF
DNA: TGTGCCAGCAGTTTATTAGGTGTTTTGGGGGGGTCCACAGATACGCAGTATTTT

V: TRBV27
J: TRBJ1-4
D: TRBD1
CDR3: CASSKTGLGEKLFF
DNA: TGTGCCAGCAGTAAGACAGGGCTGGGGGAAAAACTGTTTTTT

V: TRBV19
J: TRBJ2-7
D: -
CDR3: CASSPGLYAYEQYF
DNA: TGTGCCAGTAGTCCCGGACTGTACGCCTACGAGCAGTACTTC

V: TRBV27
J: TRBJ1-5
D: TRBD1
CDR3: CASSLGTGGLNQPQHF
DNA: TGTGCCAGCAGTTTGGGGACAGGGGGTTTGAATCAGCCCCAGCATTTT

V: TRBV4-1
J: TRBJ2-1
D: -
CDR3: CASSPAPGNEQFF
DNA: TGCGCCAGCAGCCCGGCCCCCGGCAATGAGCAGTTCTTC